The TCR beta chain described here comes from a study of response to subunit inactivated influenza vaccine. Overall study findings and caveats: The authors offered the suggestion that each seasonal influenza vaccination recruits few new T cells.

To note about this clonotype: The antigen is not known.

In TCRdb, the RT-PCR reads were re-called with MiXCR into one record per CDR3 protein. This table has approximately 500,000 distinct CDR3 sequences, 14% appearing once. With 4 bases clipped from V and 5 bases from J, the junction kept 10 bases outside the gene matches. Per the germline V gene, CDR1 is MNHEY and CDR2 is SMNVEV (reference sequence). This CDR3 is built from 16 residues. This TCR was recovered from a man aged 45-65 years who received an inactivated influenza vaccine. V usage is TRBV27 and J usage is TRBJ2-1; 8 nucleotides match TRBD2. Sample: PBMCs from blood, taken 11 to 12 days after vaccination. In nucleotides, the CDR3 is TGTGCCAGCAGTTCATCGCCGGGACTAGACAACAATGAGCAGTTCTTC. Its translation: CASSSSPGLDNNEQFF.